These 25 T cell receptor beta chains were all obtained from the same sample, sequenced in a study of identical twins (dated by TCRdb to about 2016). Receptor libraries were prepared by 5' RACE. The listed sequencing device is Illumina HiSeq 2000. TCRdb trimmed public reads at Q25 via fastp, called clones via MiXCR and kept in-frame beta chains. For every CDR3 protein sequence, its rows merge into one entry that carries the most common genes and DNA. Here the sample has about 240,000 distinct CDR3 sequences; 9.5% to 15% occur a single time. The ten largest account for about 4% of the sample. This sample also belongs to another study, concerning yellow fever vaccine responses in identical twins.

Sequences were obtained from memory (CD45RO+) T cells sorted from blood. The cell subset or site label for this specimen denotes: CD45RO+ enriched T cells. All receptors derive from a woman aged 18 to 35 in good health.

The gene calls are TRBV19 and TRBJ1-1; no clear D gene. The CDR3 covers 14 residues. Germline loops: CDR1 LNHDA, CDR2 SQIVND (reference sequence). The V gene lost 3 bases and the J gene lost 7 bases, with 15 bases spanning the gap. For the CDR3, the DNA is TGTGCCAGTAGTATTGGGCGGGGAACACTTGAAGCTTTCTTT. Translated, it gives CASSIGRGTLEAFF.

This clonotype was counted many times. This chain connects TRBV5-8 to TRBJ2-2; D remains ambiguous. V was clipped by 0 bases and J by 5 bases, with 11 bases between them. The CDR3 totals 15 residues. CDR1 is SGHTS and CDR2 is YDEGEE in the germline V gene. The CDR3 DNA sequence: TGTGCCAGCAGCTTGGCCTTATTGGGTACCGGGGAGCTGTTTTTT. It encodes CASSLALLGTGELFF.

A few counts support this clonotype. The chain recombines TRBV4-2 with TRBJ2-6, with TRBD1 identical over 7 bases. CDR3 length: 16 residues. Germline V gene lookup returns CDR1 LGHNA and CDR2 YNFKEQ. The trim removed 2 bases at V and 2 bases at J, leaving 3 bases unmatched. CDR3 residues: CASSQPGGAGANVLTF. DNA of the CDR3: TGTGCCAGCAGCCAACCAGGGGGAGCTGGGGCCAACGTCCTGACTTTC.

The V call is TRBV4-3, the J call TRBJ2-7, with TRBD2 matching over 7 bases. The CDR3 has 16 amino acids. Per germline, CDR1 LGHNA and CDR2 YSLEER. The ends lost 4 bases at V and 5 bases at J; junction bases unmatched: 14. This CDR3 reads CASSPRGGGTPHEQYF. The CDR3 bases are TGCGCCAGCAGCCCCCGTGGGGGAGGGACCCCCCACGAGCAGTACTTC.

Only a few counts were recorded for this clonotype. DNA for the CDR3: TGTGCCACCAGTGGGACTAGCAGGACCAATGAGCAGTTCTTC. Translation gives CATSGTSRTNEQFF. V gene TRBV24-1 combines with J gene TRBJ2-1; 8 bases are a match to TRBD2. This CDR3 is built from 14 residues. V shed 5 bases, J shed 6 bases, and the junction held 5 bases outside the gene matches. Germline V gene data show CDR1 as KGHDR and CDR2 as SFDVKD.

This sequence joins TRBV19 and TRBJ2-3; no definite D call. This CDR3 comprises 14 residues. Per germline, CDR1 LNHDA and CDR2 SQIVND (reference sequence). Trimming stripped 4 bases from V and 1 base from J, with 9 bases between. The chain's CDR3 is CASSKLTGTDTQYF. In nucleotides, the CDR3 is TGTGCCAGTAGTAAACTAACAGGCACAGATACGCAGTATTTT.

This clonotype has just a few counts. The J gene is TRBJ2-1, the V gene TRBV27; D may correspond to TRBD1 or TRBD2 (5 bases each). V was pared by 3 bases and J by 3 bases, with 9 bases between. The CDR3 covers 14 residues. Germline-derived CDR1 and CDR2 are MNHEY and SMNVEV (reference sequence). CDR3 sequence: CASSFEGSYNEQFF. The CDR3 coding sequence is TGTGCCAGCAGTTTTGAGGGGAGCTACAATGAGCAGTTCTTC.

V usage is TRBV20-1 and J usage is TRBJ2-5, with 14 bases aligning to TRBD2. The V gene end was trimmed by 6 bases and the J gene end by 4 bases; junction bases not matched to a gene: 4. Germline assignment: CDR1 DFQATT and CDR2 SNEGSKA (reference sequence). This CDR3 contains 14 residues. CDR3 sequence: CSAIGLAGGETQYF. The DNA for the CDR3 is TGCAGTGCGATCGGACTAGCGGGAGGAGAGACCCAGTACTTC.

V gene TRBV20-1 combines with J gene TRBJ2-7; 7 bases map to TRBD2. The V segment lost 3 bases and the J segment 5 bases; nucleotides outside the gene matches: 10. The CDR3 spans 14 residues. Germline V gives CDR1 DFQATT, CDR2 SNEGSKA (reference sequence). The chain's CDR3 is CSASRPGLKDEQYF. CDR3 DNA sequence: TGCAGTGCTAGCAGGCCGGGACTAAAGGACGAGCAGTACTTC.

Many counts were recorded for this clonotype. The rearrangement uses TRBV4-2 and TRBJ2-3; D ambiguous. Germline CDR1 reads LGHNA; CDR2 reads YNFKEQ. Trimming cost V 1 base and J 2 bases, with 10 bases left between them. CDR3 length equals 15 residues. The CDR3 spells CASSQGMGDTDTQYF. In DNA, the CDR3 is TGTGCCAGCAGCCAAGGCATGGGCGACACAGATACGCAGTATTTT.

This clonotype was picked up a small number of times. The CDR3 loop reads CASSLKEGTTVFF. The CDR3 coding sequence is TGTGCCAGCAGCTTGAAAGAGGGGACTACTGTGTTCTTC. The genes are TRBV7-2 and TRBJ2-1; 7 bases are a match to TRBD2. This CDR3 region has 13 residues. Germline loops: CDR1 SGHTA, CDR2 FQGNSA. Losses at the gene ends were 3 bases for V and 15 bases for J; bases not matched to a gene: 11.

The chain is built from TRBV5-6 and TRBJ2-5, with D unresolved. Deletions cut 1 base from V and 8 bases from J, with 9 bases between. The CDR3 is 12 residues long. From germline, CDR1 is SGHDT and CDR2 YYEEEE. The CDR3 region is CASSLYSGTQYF. CDR3 sequence (DNA): TGTGCCAGCAGCTTGTATTCCGGAACCCAGTACTTC. Together with reference TRBV5-6 and TRBJ2-5, the CDR3 gives the full variable domain: DAGVTQSPTHLIKTRGQQVTLRCSPKSGHDTVSWYQQALGQGPQFIFQYYEEEERQRGNFPDRFSGHQFPNYSSELNVNALLLGDSALYLCASSLYSGTQYFGPGTRLLVL.

V usage is TRBV20-1 and J usage is TRBJ2-3, with D possibly called TRBD1 or TRBD2 (6 bases each). The CDR3 contains 17 residues. Trimming removed 6 bases at V and 8 bases at J, with 30 bases between. CDR1 DFQATT and CDR2 SNEGSKA come from the germline V gene (reference sequence). CDR3 DNA: TGCAGTGCCACAGACGAGGGGGGCAGACTCTCTGGGGGTACGCAGTATTTT. Translating gives CSATDEGGRLSGGTQYF.

This clonotype was counted at least ten times. J is TRBJ1-5 and V is TRBV6-1; 7 nucleotides match TRBD1. The CDR3 extends over 16 amino acids. Losses at the gene ends were 4 bases for V and 6 bases for J; bases not matched to a gene: 12. The germline V gene has CDR1 MNHNS and CDR2 SASEGT. The CDR3 loop is CASSVSRGALGQPQHF. For the CDR3, the DNA is TGTGCCAGCAGTGTCAGCAGGGGGGCTCTGGGTCAGCCCCAGCATTTT.

This clonotype was found a few times. The genes are TRBV27 and TRBJ2-7; D is uncertain. V gave up 5 bases and J gave up 2 bases, with 10 bases separating them. The CDR3 has 13 amino acids. The germline V gene encodes CDR1 MNHEY and CDR2 SMNVEV (reference sequence). CDR3 in DNA: TGTGCCAGCAGTCCCCCAAACACCTACGAGCAGTACTTC. As protein: CASSPPNTYEQYF.

This clonotype has more than one count but fewer than ten. The chain uses TRBV2 and TRBJ2-7; the D call may be TRBD1 or TRBD2 (5 bases each). This CDR3 is built from 12 residues. Trimming stripped 7 bases from V and 6 bases from J, with 13 bases between. Germline CDR1 SNHLY, CDR2 FYNNEI. The CDR3 nucleotides read TGTGCCAGCAAGAGGGACGTTTCCGAGCAGTACTTC. It codes for CASKRDVSEQYF.

This clonotype was recorded a few times. This chain uses TRBV6-2 or TRBV6-3 with TRBJ1-1; possible D gene TRBD1, 5 bases. The germline V gene has CDR1 MNHEY and CDR2 SVGEGT. This CDR3 contains 12 residues. V gave up 6 bases and J gave up 10 bases, with 15 bases separating them. CDR3 sequence: CASRSGPYPAFF. The CDR3, as DNA: TGTGCCAGCAGGTCGGGACCCTATCCAGCTTTCTTT.

The chain uses TRBV6-1 and TRBJ2-2, with 10 bases lining up with TRBD1. Germline values: CDR1 MNHNS, CDR2 SASEGT. This CDR3 is built from 14 residues. The ends lost 6 bases at V and 8 bases at J; junction bases unmatched: 6. CDR3 in amino acids: CASSKTGGFGELFF. The CDR3 nucleotides are TGTGCCAGCAGCAAGACAGGGGGCTTTGGGGAGCTGTTTTTT.

The rearrangement joins TRBV3-1 to TRBJ2-1; 8 bases align to TRBD2. V was clipped by 3 bases and J by 7 bases; unmatched bases: 11. CDR3 length: 16 residues. CDR1 LGHDT and CDR2 YNNKEL come from the germline V gene (reference sequence). In DNA form, the CDR3 reads TGTGCCAGCAGCCACCCCATCGGGGGGGAGGGGAATGAGCAGTTCTTC. Translation gives CASSHPIGGEGNEQFF.

The rearrangement links TRBV27 to TRBJ2-2; no clear D. The CDR3 runs to 16 residues. From germline, CDR1 is MNHEY and CDR2 SMNVEV (reference sequence). Trimming left V 4 bases short and J 0 bases short, with 12 bases between. The CDR3 sequence is CASSSQKLANTGELFF. Here the CDR3 DNA reads TGTGCCAGCAGTTCCCAGAAACTCGCGAACACCGGGGAGCTGTTTTTT.

In its sample, this clonotype was seen a few times. This rearrangement joins TRBV7-3 to TRBJ2-5; D not resolved. This CDR3 comprises 14 residues. V was trimmed by 2 bases and J by 5 bases, leaving 12 bases between them. CDR1 is SGHTA and CDR2 is FQGTGA in the germline V gene. CDR3 nucleotides: TGTGCCAGCAGCTTAGACCCGCAAACGGAGACCCAGTACTTC. Translating gives CASSLDPQTETQYF. Full variable domain (rest looked up from reference TRBV7-3 and TRBJ2-5): GAGVSQTPSNKVTEKGKYVELRCDPISGHTALYWYRQSLGQGPEFLIYFQGTGAADDSGLPNDRFFAVRPEGSVSTLKIQRTERGDSAVYLCASSLDPQTETQYFGPGTRLLVL.

The V call is TRBV5-1, the J call TRBJ1-1, with D unclear. CDR1 SGHRS and CDR2 YFSETQ come from the germline V gene. The CDR3 has 13 amino acids. V was clipped by 5 bases and J by 2 bases, with 10 bases between them. The CDR3 reads CASRKAENTEAFF. The CDR3 coding sequence is TGCGCCAGCAGGAAGGCAGAAAACACTGAAGCTTTCTTT.

The chain joins TRBV9 to TRBJ1-6; perhaps TRBD1 as D (6 bases). The germline V gene has CDR1 SGDLS and CDR2 YYNGEE. The CDR3 loop spans 15 amino acids. V was pared by 0 bases and J by 7 bases, with 11 bases between. CDR3 residues: CASSVEIRGNSPLHF. The CDR3 DNA reads TGTGCCAGCAGCGTAGAAATAAGGGGGAATTCACCCCTCCACTTT.

This clonotype was counted ten times or more. The rearrangement joins TRBV29-1 to TRBJ1-2; perhaps TRBD1 as D (5 bases). V gave up 4 bases and J gave up 1 base, with 19 bases separating them. CDR3 size: 16 residues. In germline, CDR1 is SQVTM, CDR2 ANQGSEA. This CDR3 reads CSVAGPSAGLNYGYTF. CDR3 coding DNA: TGCAGCGTTGCGGGGCCCTCAGCCGGCCTTAACTATGGCTACACCTTC.

The sample holds one count of this clonotype. The chain is built from TRBV5-4 and TRBJ2-7; unclear D gene. Germline V CDR1 and CDR2: SGHNT, YYREEE (reference sequence). The V gene lost 0 bases and the J gene lost 1 base, with 5 bases spanning the gap. The CDR3 runs 13 residues. The CDR3: CASSLANSYEQYF. The CDR3 region has the DNA TGTGCCAGCAGCTTGGCGAATTCCTACGAGCAGTACTTC. Full variable domain (outside the CDR3, taken from reference TRBV5-4 and TRBJ2-7): ETGVTQSPTHLIKTRGQQVTLRCSSQSGHNTVSWYQQALGQGPQFIFQYYREEENGRGNFPPRFSGLQFPNYSSELNVNALELDDSALYLCASSLANSYEQYFGPGTRLTVT.